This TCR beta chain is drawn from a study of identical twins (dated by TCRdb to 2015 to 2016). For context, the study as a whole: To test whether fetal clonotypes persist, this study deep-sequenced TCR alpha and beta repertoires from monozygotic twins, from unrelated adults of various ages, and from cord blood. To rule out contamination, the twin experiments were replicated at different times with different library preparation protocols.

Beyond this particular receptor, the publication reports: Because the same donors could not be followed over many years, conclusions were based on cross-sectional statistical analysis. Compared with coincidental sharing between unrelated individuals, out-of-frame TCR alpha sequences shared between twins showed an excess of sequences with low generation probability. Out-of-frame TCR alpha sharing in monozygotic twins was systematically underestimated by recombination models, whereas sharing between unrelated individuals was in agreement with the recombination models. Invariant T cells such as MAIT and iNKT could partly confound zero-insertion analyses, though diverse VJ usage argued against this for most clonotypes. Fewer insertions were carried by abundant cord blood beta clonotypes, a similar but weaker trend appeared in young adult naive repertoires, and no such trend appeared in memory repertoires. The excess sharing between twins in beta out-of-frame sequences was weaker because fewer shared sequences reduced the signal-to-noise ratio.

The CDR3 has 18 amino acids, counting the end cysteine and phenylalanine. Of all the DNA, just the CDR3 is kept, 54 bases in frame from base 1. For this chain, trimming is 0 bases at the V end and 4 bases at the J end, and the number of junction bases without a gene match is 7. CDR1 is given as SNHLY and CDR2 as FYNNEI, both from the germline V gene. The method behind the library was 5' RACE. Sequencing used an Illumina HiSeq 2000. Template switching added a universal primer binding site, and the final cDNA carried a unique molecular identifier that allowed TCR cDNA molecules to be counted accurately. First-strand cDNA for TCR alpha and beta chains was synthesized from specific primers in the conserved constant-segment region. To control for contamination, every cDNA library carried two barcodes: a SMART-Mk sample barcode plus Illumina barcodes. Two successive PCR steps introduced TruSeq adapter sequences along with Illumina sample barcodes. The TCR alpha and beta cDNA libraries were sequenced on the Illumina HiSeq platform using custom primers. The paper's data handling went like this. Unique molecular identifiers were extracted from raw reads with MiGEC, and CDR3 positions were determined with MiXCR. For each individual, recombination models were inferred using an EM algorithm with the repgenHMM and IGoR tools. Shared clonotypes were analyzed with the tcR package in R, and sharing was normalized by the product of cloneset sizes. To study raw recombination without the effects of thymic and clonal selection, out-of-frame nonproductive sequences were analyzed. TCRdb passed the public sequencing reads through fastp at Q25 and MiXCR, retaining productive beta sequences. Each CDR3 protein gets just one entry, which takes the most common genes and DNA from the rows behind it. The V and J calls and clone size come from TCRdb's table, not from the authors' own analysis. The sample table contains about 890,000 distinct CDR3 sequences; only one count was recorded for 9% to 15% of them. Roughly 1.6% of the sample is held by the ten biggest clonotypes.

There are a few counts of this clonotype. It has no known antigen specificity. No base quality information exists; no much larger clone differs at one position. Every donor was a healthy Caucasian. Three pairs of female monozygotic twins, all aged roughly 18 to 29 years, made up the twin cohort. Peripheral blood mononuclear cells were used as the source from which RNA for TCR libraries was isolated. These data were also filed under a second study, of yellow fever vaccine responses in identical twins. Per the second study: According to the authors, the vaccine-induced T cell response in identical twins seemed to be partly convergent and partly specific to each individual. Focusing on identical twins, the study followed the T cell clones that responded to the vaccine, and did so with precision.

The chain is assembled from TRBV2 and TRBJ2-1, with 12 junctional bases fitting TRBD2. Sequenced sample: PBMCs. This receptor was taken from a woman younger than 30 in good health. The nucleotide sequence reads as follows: TGTGCCAGCAGTGAAGCGCTTCTAGCGGGAGGGGCATACAATGAGCAGTTCTTC. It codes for CASSEALLAGGAYNEQFF.